The clone carrying this T cell receptor beta chain has just one count. This entry comes from a study of blood T cell repertoires in COVID-19. About the study: The cDNA or gDNA used as material had been derived from T cells, B-cell-depleted T cells, or PBMCs.

Enrolled through a virtual design, the participants were between roughly 18 and 100 years of age and came from under 25 US areas. Cohorts were based on clinical histories the participants reported. Exposed volunteers were people who met a COVID-19 case within 2 weeks before study entry. The CDR3 covers 15 residues. J lost 6 bases, V lost 5 bases, and 10 bases had no gene match. Per germline, CDR1 MDHEN and CDR2 SYDVKM. TCRdb's copy holds only in-frame clones and misses some; the assay was immunoSEQ multiplex PCR. Of 210,000 or so clones listed, over 75% were seen once; the top ten hold about 4%. The TCR originated in a woman between 25 and 40 years old who had been exposed to COVID-19. Sample: PBMCs or T cells enriched from blood (not recorded which). The chain has TRBV28 and TRBJ2-7; 10 bases map to TRBD1. CDR3 sequence: CASSPPDRGPGEQYF. CDR3 sequence (DNA): TGTGCCAGCAGTCCCCCCGACAGGGGGCCGGGCGAGCAGTACTTC.